Sequencing of this T cell receptor beta chain was carried out in a study of OX40 agonist ivuxolimab in advanced cancers. Looking at the study overall: Earlier treatment with anti-PD-1, anti-PD-L1 or anti-CTLA-4 was permitted, and 35% to 40% had received some.

Assay: immunoSEQ multiplex PCR; the TCRdb copy retains only in-frame clones and omits some. The sample consists of about 93,000 clones, approximately 94% of them appearing once. CDR3 size: 15 residues. Germline lookup yields CDR1 SGHNT and CDR2 YYREEE (reference sequence). Trimming pared 4 bases from V and 4 bases from J, leaving 17 bases between. The sequence was obtained from an adult with an advanced solid tumor such as melanoma, head and neck, liver or kidney cancer. The sequencing here drew on CD4+ or CD8+ T cells sorted from blood, taken in a trial of the OX40 agonist ivuxolimab. The chain is built from TRBV5-4 and TRBJ1-1; D unclear. Written as DNA, the CDR3 is TGTGCCAGCAGCCAGATGACATCCGTTTTCACTGAAGCTTTCTTT. Residues: CASSQMTSVFTEAFF.